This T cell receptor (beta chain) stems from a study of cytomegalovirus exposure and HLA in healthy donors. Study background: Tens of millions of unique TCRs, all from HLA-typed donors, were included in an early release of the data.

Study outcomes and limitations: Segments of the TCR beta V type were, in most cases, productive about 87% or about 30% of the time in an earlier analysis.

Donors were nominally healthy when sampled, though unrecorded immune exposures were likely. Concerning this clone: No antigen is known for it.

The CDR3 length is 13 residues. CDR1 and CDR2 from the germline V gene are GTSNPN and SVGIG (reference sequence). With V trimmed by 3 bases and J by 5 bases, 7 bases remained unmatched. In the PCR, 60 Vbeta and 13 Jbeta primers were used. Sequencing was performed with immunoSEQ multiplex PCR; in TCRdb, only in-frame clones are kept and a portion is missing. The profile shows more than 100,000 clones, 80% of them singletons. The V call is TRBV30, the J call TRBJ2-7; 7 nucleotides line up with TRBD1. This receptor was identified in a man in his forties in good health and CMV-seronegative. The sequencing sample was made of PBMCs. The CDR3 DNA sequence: TGTGCCTGGAGCGTGAGACAGGGTAACGAGCAGTACTTC. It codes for CAWSVRQGNEQYF.